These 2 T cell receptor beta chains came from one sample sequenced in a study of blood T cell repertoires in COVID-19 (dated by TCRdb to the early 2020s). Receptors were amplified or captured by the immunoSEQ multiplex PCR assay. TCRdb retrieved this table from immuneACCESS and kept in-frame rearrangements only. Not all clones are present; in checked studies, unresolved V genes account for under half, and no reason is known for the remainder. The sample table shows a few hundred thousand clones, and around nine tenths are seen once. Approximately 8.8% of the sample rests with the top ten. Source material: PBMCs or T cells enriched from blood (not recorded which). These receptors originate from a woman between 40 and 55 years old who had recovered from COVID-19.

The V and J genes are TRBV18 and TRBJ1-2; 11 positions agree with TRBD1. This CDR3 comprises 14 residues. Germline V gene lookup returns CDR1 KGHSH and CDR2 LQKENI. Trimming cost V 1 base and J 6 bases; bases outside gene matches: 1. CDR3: CASSPLGQGDGYTF. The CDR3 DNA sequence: TGTGCCAGCTCACCACTGGGACAGGGGGATGGCTACACCTTC.

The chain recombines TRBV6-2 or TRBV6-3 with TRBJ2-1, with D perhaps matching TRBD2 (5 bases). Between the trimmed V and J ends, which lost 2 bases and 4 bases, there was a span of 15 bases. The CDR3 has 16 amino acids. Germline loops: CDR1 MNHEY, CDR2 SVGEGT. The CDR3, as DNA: TGTGCCAGCAGTTACAAGTGGACCCCGGGGTACAATGAGCAGTTCTTC. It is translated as CASSYKWTPGYNEQFF.